This TCR beta chain was profiled in a study of response to subunit inactivated influenza vaccine. General study findings and limits: There was a suggestion from the authors that each seasonal influenza vaccination recruits few new T cells.

Notes on this clonotype: Antigen specificity is unknown.

Unmatched junction bases numbered 18, after V lost 7 bases and J lost 11 bases. Looked up from germline, CDR1 is LNHDA and CDR2 is SQIVND (reference sequence). The CDR3 sequence is 16 residues long. TCRdb called the RT-PCR reads again in MiXCR, with one record for every CDR3 protein. The sample has roughly 700,000 distinct CDR3 sequences, approximately 14% seen once. The sequence was obtained from a man between 50 and 59 years old who received an inactivated influenza vaccine. The V gene is TRBV19, the J gene TRBJ2-1, with TRBD2 matching over 9 bases. The specimen comprised PBMCs from blood, sampled around 15 days before vaccination. CDR3 region: CASTPPLRGGRVKQFF. DNA of the CDR3: TGTGCCAGTACCCCCCCCTTGCGGGGGGGGAGAGTTAAGCAGTTCTTC. The full variable domain, its missing parts supplied by reference TRBV19 and TRBJ2-1, is DGGITQSPKYLFRKEGQNVTLSCEQNLNHDAMYWYRQDPGQGLRLIYYSQIVNDFQKGDIAEGYSVSREKKESFPLTVTSAQKNPTAFYLCASTPPLRGGRVKQFFGPGTRLTVL.